This T cell receptor (beta chain) derives from a study of cytomegalovirus exposure and HLA in healthy donors. Amplification used 60 Vbeta primers and 13 Jbeta primers. Produced via immunoSEQ multiplex PCR; TCRdb's table is partial and in-frame only. In the table there are around 150,000 clones, 70% to 80% of which are singletons. V lost 5 bases to trimming and J lost 4 bases; unmatched junction nucleotides: 7. The length of the CDR3 is 15 residues. The germline V gene encodes CDR1 SGHRS and CDR2 YFSETQ. This receptor was obtained from a man between 50 and 59 years old in good health and CMV-seropositive. This sequence joins TRBV5-1 and TRBJ1-3; 9 nucleotides match TRBD1. Sequencing was done on a sample of PBMCs. In nucleotides, the CDR3 is TGCGCCAGCAGATCACAGGGGGCGAACGGAAACACCATATATTTT. Amino acid sequence: CASRSQGANGNTIYF.